This T cell receptor (beta chain) was captured in a study of T-cell reconstitution after alpha-beta-depleted transplantation in children. Trimming removed 4 bases from V and 9 bases from J, with 8 bases in between. This CDR3 contains 11 residues. CDR1 and CDR2 from the germline V gene are SGHDT and YYEEEE. Points from the study as a whole: Newly produced T cells mostly provided counts and TCRbeta diversity after one year, as hyperexpanded clones declined. Where alpha-beta T cells came from about two months after transplant was reportedly several hundred expanded graft clones.

TCRbeta library construction was performed incorporating unique molecular identifiers. TCRdb fed the PCR reads into MiXCR, producing one record per CDR3 protein. The sample comprises hundreds of thousands of distinct CDR3 sequences, 23% of which are singletons, and 13% to 15% rests with the top ten. This clonotype was detected ten times or more. The antigen is not known. The sample was PBMCs, mostly from graft donor cells, taken 360 days after TCRalphabeta/CD19-depleted stem cell transplant. The chain couples TRBV5-6 to TRBJ2-1; D remains ambiguous. The clonotype comes from a boy younger than two who had a stem cell transplant for acute myeloid leukemia, so the T cells may come from the graft donor. The CDR3 loop reads CASSLKGEQFF. The CDR3 DNA reads TGTGCCAGCAGCCTGAAAGGTGAGCAGTTCTTC.